The rows below give T cell receptor beta chains drawn from one sample of a study of blood T cell repertoires in COVID-19. Profiled with immunoSEQ multiplex PCR; TCRdb holds only in-frame clones, not every one. The sample shows some 270,000 clones, roughly 89% of them seen only once. The sample taken for sequencing was PBMCs or T cells enriched from blood (not recorded which). These TCRs come from an older woman who had recovered from COVID-19. The CDR3 runs from the conserved cysteine through the conserved F or W. A D gene is named only where the DNA matches it firmly. Only some rows state a clone size, as once, few, many or a class for expanded clones.

TRBV2,TRBJ1-1,.,.,CASGRGMESTEAFF,TGTGCCTCAGGGAGGGGGATGGAGAGCACTGAAGCTTTCTTT
TRBV18,TRBJ2-1,.,.,CASSTPLDNEQFF,TGTGCCAGCTCGACCCCACTAGACAATGAGCAGTTCTTC
TRBV12-5,TRBJ1-1,.,.,CASGNLREGTEAFF,TGTGCTAGTGGTAACCTCAGGGAGGGCACTGAAGCTTTCTTT
TRBV7-9,TRBJ1-1,.,TRBD1,CASSLRQGTNTEAFF,TGTGCCAGCAGCCTCAGACAGGGGACGAACACTGAAGCTTTCTTT
TRBV20-1,TRBJ1-2,.,.,CSARTGGGYTF,TGCAGTGCTAGGACAGGCGGTGGCTACACCTTC
TRBV6-1,TRBJ2-7,.,TRBD2,CASSGGLGSGRAVEQYF,TGTGCCAGCAGTGGCGGGTTAGGTAGCGGGAGAGCCGTCGAGCAGTACTTC
TRBV7-9,TRBJ1-2,few,TRBD1,CASSLGPGQGSHGYTF,TGTGCCAGCAGCTTAGGACCGGGACAGGGATCTCATGGCTACACCTTC
TRBV19,TRBJ1-5,.,.,CASSRQSNQPQHF,TGTGCCAGTAGTAGACAAAGCAATCAGCCCCAGCATTTT
TRBV30,TRBJ1-2,.,TRBD1,CAWSVGAGGGYTF,TGTGCCTGGAGTGTAGGGGCAGGGGGGGGCTACACCTTC
TRBV29-1,TRBJ2-3,.,.,CSVTGAGYTDTQYF,TGCAGCGTCACGGGCGCGGGCTACACAGATACGCAGTATTTT
TRBV2,TRBJ1-1,.,TRBD1,CASSESGQAETEAFF,TGTGCCAGCAGTGAATCGGGACAGGCGGAAACTGAAGCTTTCTTT
TRBV9,TRBJ2-4,.,TRBD1,CASSVDTGENIQYF,TGTGCCAGCAGCGTAGACACAGGGGAAAACATTCAGTACTTC
TRBV27,TRBJ2-3,.,.,CASSEDRRDTQYF,TGTGCCAGCAGTGAGGACAGAAGAGATACGCAGTATTTT
TRBV5-1,TRBJ1-6,.,.,CASSPGGDSPLHF,TGCGCCAGCAGCCCTGGGGGGGATTCACCCCTCCACTTT
TRBV3-1/TRBV3-2,TRBJ2-7,.,TRBD2,CASRSSGSSYEQYF,TGTGCCAGCAGGAGTAGCGGGAGCTCCTACGAGCAGTACTTC
TRBV5-1,TRBJ1-4,.,TRBD1,CASSSDPPGTGDEKLFF,TGCGCCAGCAGCTCGGACCCCCCCGGGACAGGGGATGAAAAACTGTTTTTT
TRBV9,TRBJ2-7,.,TRBD1,CASSTGTGIYEQYF,TGTGCCAGCAGCACCGGGACAGGGATCTACGAGCAGTACTTC
TRBV27,TRBJ2-5,.,.,CASSASPGIPETQYF,TGTGCCAGCAGTGCCTCCCCCGGGATTCCAGAGACCCAGTACTTC
TRBV7-6,TRBJ1-3,.,.,CASSNRDSGSGNTIYF,TGTGCCAGCAGCAACCGGGACTCTGGCTCTGGAAACACCATATATTTT
TRBV12-3/TRBV12-4,TRBJ1-2,.,.,CASSFSVYGYTF,TGTGCCAGCAGTTTTTCAGTATATGGCTACACCTTC
TRBV27,TRBJ1-4,.,.,CASSLQSTNEKLFF,TGTGCCAGCAGTTTACAATCAACTAATGAAAAACTGTTTTTT
TRBV19,TRBJ2-1,.,TRBD2,CASSGLASGAVYNEQFF,TGTGCCAGTAGTGGCCTAGCGAGCGGGGCAGTCTACAATGAGCAGTTCTTC